This entry concerns a single T cell receptor (beta chain). Its antigen is undetermined. This CDR3 has 14 amino acids. The V and J ends lost 0 bases and 1 base respectively, with 8 bases between them. The germline gives CDR1 SGHRS, CDR2 YFSETQ. These data come from a study of OX40 agonist ivuxolimab in advanced cancers. Autoimmune disease history or systemic immunosuppression was exclusionary. Notes on the study in general: Not determined was the antigen specificity of the expanded peripheral T cells. Dose levels from 0.1 to 3.0 mg/kg saw CD4+ and CD8+ blood T cells expand clonally by week 6. On average, a greater number of expanded clones characterised CD8+ T cells relative to CD4+.

TCRdb keeps only in-frame clones here, not all; method: immunoSEQ multiplex PCR. The table has around 77,000 clones, roughly 78% seen once. The TCR sequence derives from an adult with an advanced solid tumor such as melanoma, head and neck, liver or kidney cancer. The starting material was CD4+ or CD8+ T cells sorted from blood, obtained in a trial of the OX40 agonist ivuxolimab. This rearrangement joins TRBV5-1 to TRBJ2-7; D remains unclear. The CDR3 nucleotides read TGCGCCAGCAGCTTGGGAGGACCGTCCTACGAGCAGTACTTC. This codes for CASSLGGPSYEQYF.